This T cell receptor (beta chain) was profiled in a study of blood T cell repertoires in COVID-19. In the study overall: Acute and convalescent COVID-19 samples came from the United States, Italy and Spain.

Authors' analysis steps: Amplification from reference gene primers served as the basis for estimated nucleated cell counts. Some clones are missing from TCRdb's copy, which holds only in-frame ones; the method was immunoSEQ multiplex PCR. The V and J calls and clone size come from that table; D and trimming were worked out from the DNA. The sample consists of 410,000 or so clones, 75% to 90% of them appearing once. V lost 4 bases, J lost 2 bases, and 18 bases lay in between. The germline V gene has CDR1 SGHDN and CDR2 FVKESK. The CDR3 extends over 16 amino acids. The TCR originated in a woman aged 25 to 39 with active or convalescent COVID-19. Material for sequencing was peripheral blood. The J gene is TRBJ2-7, the V gene TRBV14; D is perhaps TRBD2 (6 bases). The CDR3 nucleotides read TGTGCCAGCAGCCCGAGGATGAGGACTACCCCCTACGAGCAGTACTTC. Residues: CASSPRMRTTPYEQYF.